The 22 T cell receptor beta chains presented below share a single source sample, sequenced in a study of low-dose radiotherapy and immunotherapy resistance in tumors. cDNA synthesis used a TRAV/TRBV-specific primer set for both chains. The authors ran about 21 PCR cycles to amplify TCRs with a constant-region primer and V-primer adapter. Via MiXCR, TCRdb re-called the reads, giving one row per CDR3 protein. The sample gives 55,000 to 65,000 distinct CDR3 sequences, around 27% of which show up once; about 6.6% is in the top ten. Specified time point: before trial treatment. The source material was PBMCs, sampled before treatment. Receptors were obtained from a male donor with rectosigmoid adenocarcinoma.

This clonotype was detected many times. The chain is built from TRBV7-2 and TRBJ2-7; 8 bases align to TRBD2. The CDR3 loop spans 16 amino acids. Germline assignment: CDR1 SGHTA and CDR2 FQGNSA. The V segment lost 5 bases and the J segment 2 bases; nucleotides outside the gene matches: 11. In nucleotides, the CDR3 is TGTGCCAGCAGCCCAGCAGCCGGGAGGGGAACCTACGAGCAGTACTTC. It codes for CASSPAAGRGTYEQYF.

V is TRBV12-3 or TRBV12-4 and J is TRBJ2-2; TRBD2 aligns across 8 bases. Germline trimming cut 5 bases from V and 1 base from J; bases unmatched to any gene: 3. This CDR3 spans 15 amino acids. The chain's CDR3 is CASSPSGGNTGELFF. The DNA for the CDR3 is TGTGCCAGCAGTCCGAGCGGGGGGAACACCGGGGAGCTGTTTTTT.

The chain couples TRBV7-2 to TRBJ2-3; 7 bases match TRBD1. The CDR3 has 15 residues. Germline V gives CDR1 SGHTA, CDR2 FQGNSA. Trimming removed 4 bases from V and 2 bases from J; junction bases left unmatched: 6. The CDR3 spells CASSSTGQITDTQYF. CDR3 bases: TGTGCCAGCAGCTCAACGGGACAGATCACAGATACGCAGTATTTT.

The DNA of the CDR3 is TGCGCCAGCAGCTCCGGAGGTTCGGGTCAGCCCCAGCATTTT. Protein: CASSSGGSGQPQHF. This chain joins TRBV5-1 and TRBJ1-5, with D unresolved. Germline CDR1 reads SGHRS; CDR2 reads YFSETQ. V lost 3 bases to trimming and J lost 6 bases, with 13 bases between them. This CDR3 has 14 residues.

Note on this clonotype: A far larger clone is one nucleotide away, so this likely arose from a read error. The DNA of the CDR3 is TGCGCCAGCAGGCGCTCGGTGACAGGGGGCTGGAATGAGCAGTACTTC. The encoded protein is CASRRSVTGGWNEQYF. The chain employs TRBV13 and TRBJ2-4, with 10 bases matching TRBD1. This CDR3 contains 16 residues. From germline, CDR1 is PRHDT and CDR2 FYEKMQ (reference sequence).

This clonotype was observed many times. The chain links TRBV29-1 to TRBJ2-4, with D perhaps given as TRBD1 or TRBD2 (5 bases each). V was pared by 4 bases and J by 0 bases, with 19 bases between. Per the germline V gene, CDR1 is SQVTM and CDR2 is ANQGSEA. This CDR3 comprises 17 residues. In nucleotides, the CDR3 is TGCAGCGTTGCACGGGGTGCCGGACAAGAAGCCAAAAACATTCAGTACTTC. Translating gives CSVARGAGQEAKNIQYF.

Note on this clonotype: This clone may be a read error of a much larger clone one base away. The CDR3 nucleotides read TGTGCCAGCAGCCCCGGACTAGCGGGACTGGAGACCCAGAACTTC. Translated, it gives CASSPGLAGLETQNF. The chain joins TRBV5-5 to TRBJ2-5; 12 positions match TRBD2. This CDR3 contains 15 residues. Germline CDR1 is SGHKS and CDR2 is YYEKEE (reference sequence). Using reference TRBV5-5 and TRBJ2-5 for the parts outside the CDR3, the full variable domain is DAGVTQSPTHLIKTRGQQVTLRCSPISGHKSVSWYQQVLGQGPQFIFQYYEKEERGRGNFPDRFSARQFPNYSSELNVNALLLGDSALYLCASSPGLAGLETQNFGPGTRLLVL.

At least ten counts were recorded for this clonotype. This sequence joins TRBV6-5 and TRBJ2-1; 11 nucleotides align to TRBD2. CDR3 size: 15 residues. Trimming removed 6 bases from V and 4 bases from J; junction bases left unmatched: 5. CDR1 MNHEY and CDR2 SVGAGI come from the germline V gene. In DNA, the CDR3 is TGTGCCAGCAGGTTACTAGCGGGAGTGTACAATGAGCAGTTCTTC. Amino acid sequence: CASRLLAGVYNEQFF.

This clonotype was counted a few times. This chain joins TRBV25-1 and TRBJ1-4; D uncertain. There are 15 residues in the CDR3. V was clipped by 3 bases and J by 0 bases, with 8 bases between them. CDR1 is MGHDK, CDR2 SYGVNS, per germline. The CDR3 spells CASSDFKATNEKLFF. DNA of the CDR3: TGTGCCAGCAGTGACTTCAAGGCAACTAATGAAAAACTGTTTTTT. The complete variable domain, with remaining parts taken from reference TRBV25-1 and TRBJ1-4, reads EADIYQTPRYLVIGTGKKITLECSQTMGHDKMYWYQQDPGMELHLIHYSYGVNSTEKGDLSSESTVSRIRTEHFPLTLESARPSHTSQYLCASSDFKATNEKLFFGSGTQLSVL.

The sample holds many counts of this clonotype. This CDR3 reads CASRILAGGPSNEQFF. The DNA of the CDR3 is TGTGCCAGCAGAATTTTAGCGGGGGGGCCCTCCAATGAGCAGTTCTTC. J is TRBJ2-1 and V is TRBV6-2 or TRBV6-3, with 11 bases aligning to TRBD2. Germline V gives CDR1 MNHEY, CDR2 SVGEGT. The CDR3 length is 16 residues. Trimming at V came to 6 bases and at J to 6 bases, leaving 10 bases not matched to a gene.

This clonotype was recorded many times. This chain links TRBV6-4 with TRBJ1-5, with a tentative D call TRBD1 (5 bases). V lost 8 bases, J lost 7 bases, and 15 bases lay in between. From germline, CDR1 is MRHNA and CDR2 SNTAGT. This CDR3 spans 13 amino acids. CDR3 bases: TGTGCCAGCTCCACTCAGGGCGGGCAGCCCCAGCATTTT. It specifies CASSTQGGQPQHF.

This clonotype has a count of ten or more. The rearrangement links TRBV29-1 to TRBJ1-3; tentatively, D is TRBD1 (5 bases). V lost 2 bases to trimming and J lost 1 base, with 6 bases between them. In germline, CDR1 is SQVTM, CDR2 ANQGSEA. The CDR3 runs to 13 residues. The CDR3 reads CSVEPGSGNTIYF. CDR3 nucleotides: TGCAGCGTTGAACCAGGGTCTGGAAACACCATATATTTT.

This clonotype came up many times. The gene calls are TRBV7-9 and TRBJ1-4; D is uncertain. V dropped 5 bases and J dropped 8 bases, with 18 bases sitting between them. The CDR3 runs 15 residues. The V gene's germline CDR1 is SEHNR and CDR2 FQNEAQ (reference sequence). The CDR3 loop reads CASSTTSGIREKLFF. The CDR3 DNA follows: TGTGCCAGCAGCACCACCTCTGGCATTCGCGAAAAACTGTTTTTT. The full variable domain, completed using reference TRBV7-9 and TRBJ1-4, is DTGVSQNPRHKITKRGQNVTFRCDPISEHNRLYWYRQTLGQGPEFLTYFQNEAQLEKSRLLSDRFSAERPKGSFSTLEIQRTEQGDSAMYLCASSTTSGIREKLFFGSGTQLSVL.

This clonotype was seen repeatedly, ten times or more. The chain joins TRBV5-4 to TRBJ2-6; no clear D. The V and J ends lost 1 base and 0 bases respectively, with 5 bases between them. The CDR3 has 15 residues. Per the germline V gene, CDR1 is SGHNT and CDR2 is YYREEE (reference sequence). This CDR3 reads CASSLPTSGANVLTF. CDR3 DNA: TGTGCCAGCAGCTTGCCGACCTCTGGGGCCAACGTCCTGACTTTC.

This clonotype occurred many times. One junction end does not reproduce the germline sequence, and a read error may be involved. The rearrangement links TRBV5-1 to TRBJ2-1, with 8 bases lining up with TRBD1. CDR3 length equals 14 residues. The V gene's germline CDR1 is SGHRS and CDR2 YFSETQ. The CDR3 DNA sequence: TGTGCCAGCAGCTGGGGACAGGTTTACAATGAGCAGTTCTTC. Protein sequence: CASSWGQVYNEQFF.

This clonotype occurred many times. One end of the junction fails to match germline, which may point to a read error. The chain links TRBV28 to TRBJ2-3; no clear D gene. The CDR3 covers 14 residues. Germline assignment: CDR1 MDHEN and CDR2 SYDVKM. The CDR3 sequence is CASSPRTDVDTQYF. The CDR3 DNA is TGTGCCAGCAGCCCCAGGACGGACGTCGATACACAGTATTTT.

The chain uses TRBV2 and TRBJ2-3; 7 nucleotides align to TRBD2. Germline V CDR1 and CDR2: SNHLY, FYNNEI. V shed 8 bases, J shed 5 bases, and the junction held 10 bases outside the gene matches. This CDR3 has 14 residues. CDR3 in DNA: TGTGCCAGCGGCCTAGCGGCCGCCCAAGATACGCAGTATTTT. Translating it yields CASGLAAAQDTQYF. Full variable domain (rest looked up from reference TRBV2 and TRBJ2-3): EPEVTQTPSHQVTQMGQEVILRCVPISNHLYFYWYRQILGQKVEFLVSFYNNEISEKSEIFDDQFSVERPDGSNFTLKIRSTKLEDSAMYFCASGLAAAQDTQYFGPGTRLTVL.

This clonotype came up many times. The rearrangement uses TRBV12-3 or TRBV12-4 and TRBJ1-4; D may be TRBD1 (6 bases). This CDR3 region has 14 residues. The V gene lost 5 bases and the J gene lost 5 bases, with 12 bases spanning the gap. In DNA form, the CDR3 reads TGTGCCAGCAGTAGGACAGCCTTCAATGAAAAACTGTTTTTT. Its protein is CASSRTAFNEKLFF.

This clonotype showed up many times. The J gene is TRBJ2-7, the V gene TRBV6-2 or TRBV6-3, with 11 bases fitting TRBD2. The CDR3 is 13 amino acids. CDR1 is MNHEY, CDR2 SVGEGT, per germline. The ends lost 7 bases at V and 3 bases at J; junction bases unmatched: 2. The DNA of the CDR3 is TGTGCCAGCACGACTAGCGGGAACTACGAGCAGTACTTC. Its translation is CASTTSGNYEQYF.

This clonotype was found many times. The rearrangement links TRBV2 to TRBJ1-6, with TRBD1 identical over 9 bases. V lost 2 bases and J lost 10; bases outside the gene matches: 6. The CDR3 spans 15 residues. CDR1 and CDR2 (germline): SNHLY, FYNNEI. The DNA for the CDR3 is TGTGCCAGCAGTGAATTGGGACAGGGAGGCTCACCCCTCCACTTT. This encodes CASSELGQGGSPLHF.

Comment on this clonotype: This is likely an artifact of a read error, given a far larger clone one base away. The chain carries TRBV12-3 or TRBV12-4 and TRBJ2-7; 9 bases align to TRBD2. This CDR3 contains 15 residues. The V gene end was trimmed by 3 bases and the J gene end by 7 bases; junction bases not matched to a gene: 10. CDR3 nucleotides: TGTGCCAGCAGTTTTGGCGGGGGGGGACGGAATGAGCAGTACTTC. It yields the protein CASSFGGGGRNEQYF.

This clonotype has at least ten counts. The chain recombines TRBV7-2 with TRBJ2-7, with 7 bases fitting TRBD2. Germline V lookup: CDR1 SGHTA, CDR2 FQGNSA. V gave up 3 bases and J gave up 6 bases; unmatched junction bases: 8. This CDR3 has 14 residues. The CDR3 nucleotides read TGTGCCAGCAGCTTTCCGGGCAGGGAGGGCGAGCAGTACTTC. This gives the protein CASSFPGREGEQYF. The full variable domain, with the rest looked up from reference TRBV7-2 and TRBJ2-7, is GAGVSQSPSNKVTEKGKDVELRCDPISGHTALYWYRQSLGQGLEFLIYFQGNSAPDKSGLPSDRFSAERTGGSVSTLTIQRTQQEDSAVYLCASSFPGREGEQYFGPGTRLTVT.